Shown below are 20 T cell receptor beta chains from a single sample sequenced in a study of radiotherapy plus CTLA-4 blockade in lung cancer. TCRdb's table, derived via immunoSEQ multiplex PCR, lists solely in-frame clones and lacks some. The sample includes around 26,000 clones, approximately 70% seen only once; the top ten take more than 3.5%. The sample here was peripheral blood, taken from a patient treated with radiotherapy plus ipilimumab. The receptors come from a human donor with non-small cell lung cancer who had stable disease on radiotherapy plus ipilimumab.

The rearrangement joins TRBV20-1 to TRBJ1-1; no definite D call. Trimming left V 3 bases short and J 4 bases short, with 6 bases between. This CDR3 is 11 amino acids long. In germline, CDR1 is DFQATT, CDR2 SNEGSKA (reference sequence). CDR3 amino acids: CSARVSTEAFF. CDR3 nucleotides: TGCAGTGCTAGGGTTAGCACTGAAGCTTTCTTT.

The V and J genes are TRBV6-1 and TRBJ2-3, with TRBD2 matching over 9 bases. Germline CDR1 and CDR2: MNHNS and SASEGT. CDR3 length: 15 amino acids. The trim removed 7 bases at V and 3 bases at J, leaving 8 bases unmatched. The CDR3 here is CASKDSGSITDTQYF. CDR3 in DNA: TGTGCCAGCAAGGATAGCGGGAGTATAACAGATACGCAGTATTTT.

This clone has a single count. The chain has TRBV18 and TRBJ1-4; no clear D gene. V was trimmed by 3 bases and J by 3 bases, leaving 11 bases between them. Germline CDR1 and CDR2: KGHSH and LQKENI. The CDR3 has 15 residues. CDR3 in amino acids: CASSPFGQANEKLFF. The CDR3 DNA reads TGTGCCAGCTCACCCTTTGGGCAAGCTAATGAAAAACTGTTTTTT.

The chain links TRBV4-1 to TRBJ2-2, with 11 positions matching TRBD1. This CDR3 comprises 19 residues. V lost 0 bases to trimming and J lost 4 bases; unmatched junction nucleotides: 10. Germline CDR1 and CDR2: MGHRA and YSYEKL. CDR3 amino acids: CASSQEIIGQGAPTGELFF. The CDR3 region has the DNA TGCGCCAGCAGCCAAGAAATTATTGGACAGGGGGCTCCCACCGGGGAGCTGTTTTTT.

This chain uses TRBV5-6 with TRBJ2-2; TRBD2 might be the D (6 bases). The CDR3 length is 16 residues. The germline V and J ends were trimmed by 0 bases and 4 bases, with 13 bases remaining between them. In germline, CDR1 is SGHDT, CDR2 YYEEEE. CDR3 loop: CASSLDGGSSTGELFF. CDR3 sequence (DNA): TGTGCCAGCAGCTTGGATGGGGGGTCGAGCACCGGGGAGCTGTTTTTT.

The V gene is TRBV27, the J gene TRBJ2-2; maybe TRBD1 (6 bases). V lost 6 bases and J lost 4, with 15 bases in between. The CDR3 covers 15 residues. In germline, CDR1 is MNHEY, CDR2 SMNVEV (reference sequence). The CDR3 nucleotides read TGTGCCAGCAGAAGGGGCAGGGGAAGCACCGGGGAGCTGTTTTTT. As protein: CASRRGRGSTGELFF.

The chain employs TRBV5-4 and TRBJ1-4, with D uncertain. Looked up from germline, CDR1 is SGHNT and CDR2 is YYREEE (reference sequence). Trimming left V 10 bases short and J 7 bases short, with 17 bases between. There are 13 residues in the CDR3. For the CDR3, the DNA is TGTGCCTTTTTTGTTCGGGGTAGTGAAAAACTGTTTTTT. Its protein is CAFFVRGSEKLFF.

In its sample, this clone was seen a few times. This chain links TRBV6-4 with TRBJ2-7, with D perhaps TRBD1 (6 bases). CDR3 size: 13 residues. Trimming left V 10 bases short and J 3 bases short, with 16 bases between. Germline loops: CDR1 MRHNA, CDR2 SNTAGT. CDR3 in DNA: TGTGCCACCCCAGGGGAAATCTTCTACGAGCAGTACTTC. It yields the protein CATPGEIFYEQYF.

A few counts support this clone. This chain joins TRBV6-1 and TRBJ2-2; D remains unclear. V was shortened by 7 bases and J by 4 bases, with 4 bases between the two germline ends. In germline, CDR1 is MNHNS, CDR2 SASEGT. This CDR3 contains 11 residues. The CDR3 DNA is TGTGCCAGCACCCTCACCGGGGAGCTGTTTTTT. Protein: CASTLTGELFF.

This clone was observed a few times. The genes are TRBV30 and TRBJ2-1; no definite D call. Germline CDR1 and CDR2: GTSNPN and SVGIG (reference sequence). This CDR3 is built from 15 residues. Deletions cut 0 bases from V and 6 bases from J, with 15 bases between. CDR3: CAWSVGGGEFNEQFF. DNA of the CDR3: TGTGCCTGGAGTGTAGGTGGCGGCGAATTCAATGAGCAGTTCTTC.

The genes are TRBV5-1 and TRBJ2-1; tentatively, D is TRBD1 (5 bases). In germline, CDR1 is SGHRS, CDR2 YFSETQ. This CDR3 contains 17 residues. V lost 0 bases, J lost 0 bases, and 13 bases lay in between. CDR3 residues: CASSLDGHQSSYNEQFF. The CDR3 DNA is TGCGCCAGCAGCTTGGATGGACACCAAAGCTCCTACAATGAGCAGTTCTTC.

This CDR3 is CASRRQGGTEAFF. The CDR3 DNA is TGTGCCAGCAGGAGACAGGGGGGGACTGAAGCTTTCTTT. The rearrangement links TRBV2 to TRBJ1-1; TRBD1 aligns across 9 bases. The ends lost 6 bases at V and 5 bases at J; junction bases unmatched: 4. The CDR3 has 13 amino acids. Germline V lookup: CDR1 SNHLY, CDR2 FYNNEI.

The chain couples TRBV7-3 to TRBJ2-3, with a possible D match to TRBD2 (6 bases). CDR1 and CDR2 (germline): SGHTA, FQGTGA. Trimming shortened V by 2 bases and J by 0 bases, and 12 bases separated the two germline ends. The CDR3 has 16 residues. CDR3 in DNA: TGTGCCAGCAGCTTATCGGGGCTAGCGAGCACAGATACGCAGTATTTT. Its translation is CASSLSGLASTDTQYF.

This clone appeared a few times. The chain uses TRBV6-6 and TRBJ1-5; D not resolved. Between the trimmed V and J ends, which lost 5 bases and 4 bases, there was a span of 9 bases. The CDR3 runs to 13 residues. In germline, CDR1 is MNHNY, CDR2 SVGAGI (reference sequence). The CDR3 sequence is CASSAGPNQPQHF. The CDR3 DNA follows: TGTGCCAGCAGTGCGGGCCCAAATCAGCCCCAGCATTTT.

The J gene is TRBJ1-4, the V gene TRBV28; no firm D call. CDR1 and CDR2 (germline): MDHEN, SYDVKM. The CDR3 is 16 residues long. Trimming pared 4 bases from V and 9 bases from J, leaving 21 bases between. The DNA for the CDR3 is TGTGCCAGCAGTTCCAGTACAGTCGTCCTAAATAAAAAACTGTTTTTT. Translated: CASSSSTVVLNKKLFF.

This CDR3 is CASSEVQFYSNQPQHF. The CDR3 DNA follows: TGTGCCAGCAGTGAAGTACAATTCTATAGCAATCAGCCCCAGCATTTT. The chain carries TRBV6-1 and TRBJ1-5; no clear D. Trimming took off 1 base at V and 0 bases at J, with 10 bases between the two ends. Looked up from germline, CDR1 is MNHNS and CDR2 is SASEGT. CDR3 length: 16 amino acids.

This clone was observed a handful of times. The chain combines TRBV6-5 with TRBJ2-3, with 9 positions matching TRBD2. Trimming cost V 6 bases and J 4 bases; bases outside gene matches: 8. CDR3 size: 15 residues. The germline CDR1 and CDR2 sequences are MNHEY and SVGAGI. The CDR3, as DNA: TGTGCCAGCAGAACCGGGCGGGGGGGGGCAGATACGCAGTATTTT. Its translation: CASRTGRGGADTQYF.

V and J are TRBV4-1 and TRBJ1-2; TRBD1 matches at 7 bases. The germline gives CDR1 MGHRA, CDR2 YSYEKL. The trim removed 0 bases at V and 6 bases at J, leaving 10 bases unmatched. This CDR3 region has 16 residues. The CDR3 loop reads CASSQDSAGQLHGYTF. CDR3 DNA: TGCGCCAGCAGCCAAGATAGTGCGGGACAGCTTCATGGCTACACCTTC.

The gene calls are TRBV25-1 and TRBJ2-6; no clear D. V was trimmed by 5 bases and J by 0 bases, leaving 2 bases between them. This CDR3 has 13 residues. Germline V CDR1 and CDR2: MGHDK, SYGVNS. CDR3 loop: CASSFSGANVLTF. DNA for the CDR3: TGTGCCAGCAGTTTCTCTGGGGCCAACGTCCTGACTTTC.

DNA for the CDR3: TGTGCCAGCAGTTATATGGGGGAGCAGTACTTC. Amino acid sequence: CASSYMGEQYF. This chain uses TRBV6-5 with TRBJ2-7; D unclear. Germline V gene lookup returns CDR1 MNHEY and CDR2 SVGAGI. There are 11 residues in the CDR3. The V gene lost 3 bases and the J gene lost 7 bases, with 7 bases spanning the gap.